This TCR beta chain emerged from a study of technical replicates of blood from a few donors. Assay used: immunoSEQ multiplex PCR; TCRdb lists only in-frame clones, some missing. The sample lists about 72,000 clones; around nine tenths were seen once. Trimming cost V 1 base and J 7 bases, with 7 bases left between them. The V gene's germline CDR1 is LNHNV and CDR2 YYDKDF (reference sequence). The CDR3 has 12 amino acids. The clonotype comes from a human donor in good health. The J gene is TRBJ2-5, the V gene TRBV15; no clear D. Source material: T cells isolated from PBMCs. In nucleotides, the CDR3 is TGTGCCACCAGCAGAGGGTTCGGGACCCAGTACTTC. As protein: CATSRGFGTQYF. Full variable domain (outside the CDR3, taken from reference TRBV15 and TRBJ2-5): DAMVIQNPRYQVTQFGKPVTLSCSQTLNHNVMYWYQQKSSQAPKLLFHYYDKDFNNEADTPDNFQSRRPNTSFCFLDIRSPGLGDTAMYLCATSRGFGTQYFGPGTRLLVL.